The 9 T cell receptor beta chains below come from one sample, sequenced in a study of blood T cell dynamics during melanoma immunotherapy. The data were produced by immunoSEQ multiplex PCR, yet TCRdb's version contains in-frame clones alone and is incomplete. The sample consists of 8,500 to 11,000 clones, approximately 90% of them appearing once. Described time point: week 3, after first cycle of checkpoint inhibitor. Specimen: blood, collected from a patient treated with checkpoint blockade. The source is a human donor with melanoma.

J is TRBJ1-1 and V is TRBV5-8; TRBD1 might be the D (5 bases). V was shortened by 3 bases and J by 5 bases, with 11 bases between the two germline ends. Looked up from germline, CDR1 is SGHTS and CDR2 is YDEGEE. This CDR3 spans 13 amino acids. In DNA, the CDR3 is TGTGCCAGCAGCTGGGGACCCCCGACTGAAGCTTTCTTT. It yields the protein CASSWGPPTEAFF.

The CDR3 DNA reads as TGTGCCAGCAGACAAGGGGATATTCCGAACACCGGGGAGCTGTTTTTT. Translation: CASRQGDIPNTGELFF. The chain carries TRBV7-9 and TRBJ2-2, with D maybe TRBD1 (5 bases). Germline CDR1 and CDR2: SEHNR and FQNEAQ (reference sequence). Trimming removed 6 bases at V and 0 bases at J, with 14 bases between. The CDR3 is 16 residues long.

This clone appeared a few times. This chain links TRBV27 with TRBJ2-7; 12 positions match TRBD1. The ends lost 7 bases at V and 5 bases at J; junction bases unmatched: 12. The CDR3 is 16 residues long. Germline-derived CDR1 and CDR2 are MNHEY and SMNVEV (reference sequence). CDR3 bases: TGTGCCAGCACCTCTCTGCGGGACAGGGGGCTCAACGAGCAGTACTTC. It specifies CASTSLRDRGLNEQYF.

The chain links TRBV27 to TRBJ1-1, with unresolved D. V lost 3 bases and J lost 4, with 9 bases in between. This CDR3 is built from 13 residues. Looked up from germline, CDR1 is MNHEY and CDR2 is SMNVEV (reference sequence). The DNA for the CDR3 is TGTGCCAGCAGTTTTATGTGGGGCACTGAAGCTTTCTTT. This gives the protein CASSFMWGTEAFF.

The gene calls are TRBV11-3 and TRBJ2-5; D might be TRBD2 (7 bases). Germline V CDR1 and CDR2: SGHNT, YENEEA. There are 16 residues in the CDR3. V lost 4 bases and J 5 bases, leaving 20 bases between the germline ends. The CDR3, as DNA: TGTGCCAGCAGCTCCCACCGACGGGGGCGGGGGGAGACCCAGTACTTC. Protein: CASSSHRRGRGETQYF.

The rearrangement joins TRBV28 to TRBJ2-7; 7 positions match TRBD2. With 3 bases clipped from V and 1 base from J, the junction kept 15 bases outside the gene matches. The CDR3 extends over 18 amino acids. Germline assignment: CDR1 MDHEN and CDR2 SYDVKM. This chain's CDR3 is CASSFPSGTLGGSYEQYF. The CDR3 bases are TGTGCCAGCAGTTTCCCCAGCGGGACCCTCGGGGGGTCCTACGAGCAGTACTTC.

The chain has TRBV6-6 and TRBJ2-7; 8 positions agree with TRBD1. The CDR3 is made up of 14 amino acids. Germline CDR1 reads MNHNY; CDR2 reads SVGAGI (reference sequence). V was pared by 6 bases and J by 4 bases, with 8 bases of the junction left unmatched. The CDR3 region has the DNA TGTGCCAGCAGAGCCGGGACAGGAGGATACGAGCAGTACTTC. Translating gives CASRAGTGGYEQYF.

The V call is TRBV19, the J call TRBJ1-5, with D possibly TRBD1 on 5 matching bases. The V gene lost 7 bases and the J gene lost 0 bases, with 19 bases spanning the gap. The CDR3 length is 17 residues. Germline V gene sequence: CDR1 LNHDA, CDR2 SQIVND (reference sequence). The CDR3 loop reads CASTPLGTGYSNQPQHF. The DNA of the CDR3 is TGTGCCAGTACCCCCTTGGGTACAGGATATAGCAATCAGCCCCAGCATTTT.

V usage is TRBV29-1 and J usage is TRBJ2-2, with 12 bases fitting TRBD2. CDR3 length: 15 residues. Germline assignment: CDR1 SQVTM and CDR2 ANQGSEA. V was clipped by 3 bases and J by 7 bases; unmatched bases: 6. CDR3 region: CSVEAGLAGGGELFF. The CDR3 nucleotides read TGCAGCGTTGAGGCGGGACTAGCGGGCGGCGGGGAGCTGTTTTTT.